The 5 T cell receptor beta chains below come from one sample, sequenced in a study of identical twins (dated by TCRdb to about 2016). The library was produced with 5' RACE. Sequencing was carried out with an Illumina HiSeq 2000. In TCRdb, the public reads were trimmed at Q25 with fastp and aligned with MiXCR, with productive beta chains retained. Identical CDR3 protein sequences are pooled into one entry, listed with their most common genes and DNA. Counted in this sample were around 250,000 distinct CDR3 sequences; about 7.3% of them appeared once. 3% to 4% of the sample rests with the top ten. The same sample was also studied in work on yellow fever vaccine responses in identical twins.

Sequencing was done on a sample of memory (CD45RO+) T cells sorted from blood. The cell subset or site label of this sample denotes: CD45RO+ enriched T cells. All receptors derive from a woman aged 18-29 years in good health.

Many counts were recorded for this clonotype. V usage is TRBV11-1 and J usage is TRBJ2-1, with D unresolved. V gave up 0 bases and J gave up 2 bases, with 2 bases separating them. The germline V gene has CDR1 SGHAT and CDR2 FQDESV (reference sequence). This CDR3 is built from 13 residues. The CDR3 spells CASSLATYNEQFF. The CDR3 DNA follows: TGTGCCAGCAGCTTAGCGACCTACAATGAGCAGTTCTTC.

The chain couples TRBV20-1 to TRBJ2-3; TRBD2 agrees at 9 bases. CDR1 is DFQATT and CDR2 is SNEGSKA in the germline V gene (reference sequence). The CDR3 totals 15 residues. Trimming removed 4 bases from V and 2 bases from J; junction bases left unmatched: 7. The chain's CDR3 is CSAIAGAPLTDTQYF. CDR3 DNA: TGCAGTGCTATAGCGGGAGCCCCACTCACAGATACGCAGTATTTT.

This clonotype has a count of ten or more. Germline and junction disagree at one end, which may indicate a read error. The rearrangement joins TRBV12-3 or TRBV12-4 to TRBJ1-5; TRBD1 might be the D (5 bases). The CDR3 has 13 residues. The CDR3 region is CASSLGDRQPQHF. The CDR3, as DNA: TGTGCCAGCAGCTTAGGGGACCGACAGCCCCAGCATTTT.

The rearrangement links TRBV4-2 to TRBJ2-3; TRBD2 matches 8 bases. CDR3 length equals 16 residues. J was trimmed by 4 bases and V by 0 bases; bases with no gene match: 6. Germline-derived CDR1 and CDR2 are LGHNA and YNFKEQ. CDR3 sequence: CASSQDRAGASDTQYF. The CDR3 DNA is TGTGCCAGCAGCCAAGATCGAGCGGGGGCCTCAGATACGCAGTATTTT.

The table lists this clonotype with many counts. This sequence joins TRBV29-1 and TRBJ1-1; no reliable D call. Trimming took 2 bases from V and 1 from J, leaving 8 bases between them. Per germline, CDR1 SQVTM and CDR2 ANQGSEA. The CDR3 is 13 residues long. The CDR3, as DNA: TGCAGCGTTGAACAGCCGGAGAACACTGAAGCTTTCTTT. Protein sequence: CSVEQPENTEAFF.